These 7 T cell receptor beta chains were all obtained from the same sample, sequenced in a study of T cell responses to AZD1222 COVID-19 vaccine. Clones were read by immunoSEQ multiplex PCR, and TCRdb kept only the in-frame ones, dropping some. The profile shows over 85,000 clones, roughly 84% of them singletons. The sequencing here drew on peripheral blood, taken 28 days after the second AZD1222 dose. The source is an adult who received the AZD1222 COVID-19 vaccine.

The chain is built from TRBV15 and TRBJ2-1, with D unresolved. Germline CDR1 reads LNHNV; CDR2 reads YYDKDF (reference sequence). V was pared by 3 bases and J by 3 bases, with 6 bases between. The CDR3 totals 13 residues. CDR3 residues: CATSRDGYNEQFF. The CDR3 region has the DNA TGTGCCACCAGCAGGGATGGCTACAATGAGCAGTTCTTC.

This CDR3 reads CASSLSHTGELFF. The CDR3 DNA sequence: TGTGCCAGCAGCTTATCCCACACCGGGGAGCTGTTTTTT. The chain links TRBV7-9 to TRBJ2-2; D call uncertain. Germline CDR1 and CDR2: SEHNR and FQNEAQ (reference sequence). The CDR3 totals 13 residues. Trimming left V 2 bases short and J 3 bases short, with 4 bases between.

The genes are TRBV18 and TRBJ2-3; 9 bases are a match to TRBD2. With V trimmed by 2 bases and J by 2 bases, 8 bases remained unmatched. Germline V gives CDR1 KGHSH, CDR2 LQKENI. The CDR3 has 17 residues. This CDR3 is CASSPSSGSAHTDTQYF. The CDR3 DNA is TGTGCCAGCTCACCAAGTAGCGGGAGTGCCCACACAGATACGCAGTATTTT.

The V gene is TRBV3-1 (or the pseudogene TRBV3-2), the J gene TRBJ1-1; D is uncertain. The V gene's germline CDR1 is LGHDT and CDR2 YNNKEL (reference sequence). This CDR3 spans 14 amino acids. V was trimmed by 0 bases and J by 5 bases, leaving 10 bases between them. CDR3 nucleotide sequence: TGTGCCAGCAGCCAAGATGCGGGGTATACTGAAGCTTTCTTT. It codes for CASSQDAGYTEAFF.

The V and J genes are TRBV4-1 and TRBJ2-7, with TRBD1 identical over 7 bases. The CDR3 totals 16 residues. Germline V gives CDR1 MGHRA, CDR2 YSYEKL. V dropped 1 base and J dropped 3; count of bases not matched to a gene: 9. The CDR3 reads CASSQAVRTGDYEQYF. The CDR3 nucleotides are TGCGCCAGCAGCCAAGCGGTTCGGACAGGAGACTACGAGCAGTACTTC.

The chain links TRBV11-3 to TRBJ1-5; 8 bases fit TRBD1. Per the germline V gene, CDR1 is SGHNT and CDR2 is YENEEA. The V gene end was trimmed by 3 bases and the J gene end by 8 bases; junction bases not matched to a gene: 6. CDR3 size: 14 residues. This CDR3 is CASSFAGTGEPQHF. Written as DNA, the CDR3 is TGTGCCAGCAGCTTCGCCGGGACAGGAGAGCCCCAGCATTTT. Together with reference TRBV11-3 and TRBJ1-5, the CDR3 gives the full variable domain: EAGVVQSPRYKIIEKKQPVAFWCNPISGHNTLYWYLQNLGQGPELLIRYENEEAVDDSQLPKDRFSAERLKGVDSTLKIQPAELGDSAVYLCASSFAGTGEPQHFGDGTRLSIL.

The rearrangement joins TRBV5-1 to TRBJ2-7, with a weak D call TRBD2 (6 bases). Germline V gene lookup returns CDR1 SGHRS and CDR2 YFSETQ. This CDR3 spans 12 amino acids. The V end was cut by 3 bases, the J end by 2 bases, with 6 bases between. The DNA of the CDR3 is TGCGCCAGCAGCTCGGGGGCCTACGAGCAGTACTTC. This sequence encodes CASSSGAYEQYF.